The rows below give T cell receptor beta chains drawn from one sample of a study of T cell responses to AZD1222 COVID-19 vaccine. Measured with immunoSEQ multiplex PCR; TCRdb has only the in-frame clones, and not every one. The sample holds roughly 50,000 clones; 70% to 90% are singletons and the top ten take roughly 2.1%. The specimen was peripheral blood, collected on day 0 of AZD1222 vaccination. Receptor source: an adult in good health. Both conserved end residues are part of each CDR3. D genes are given only for firm matches. The listing skips clone size in some rows; elsewhere it reads once, few, many or a size class.

v_call: TRBV2
j_call: TRBJ1-1
clone_size: -
d_call: -
cdr3_aa: CASFLQEGRTEAFF
cdr3_nt: TGTGCCAGCTTCTTACAGGAAGGAAGGACTGAAGCTTTCTTT

v_call: TRBV6-1
j_call: TRBJ1-2
clone_size: -
d_call: -
cdr3_aa: CASSEGYGYTF
cdr3_nt: TGTGCCAGCAGTGAAGGCTATGGCTACACCTTC

v_call: TRBV7-6
j_call: TRBJ2-5
clone_size: -
d_call: TRBD1
cdr3_aa: CASSLGPGQGLGALQETQYF
cdr3_nt: TGTGCCAGCAGCTTAGGGCCGGGACAGGGGTTGGGGGCCCTCCAAGAGACCCAGTACTTC

v_call: TRBV30
j_call: TRBJ1-2
clone_size: -
d_call: -
cdr3_aa: CAWSAGAGYTF
cdr3_nt: TGTGCCTGGAGTGCGGGGGCTGGCTACACCTTC

v_call: TRBV19
j_call: TRBJ2-5
clone_size: -
d_call: TRBD2
cdr3_aa: CASSSEVAGGGETQYF
cdr3_nt: TGTGCCAGTAGTAGTGAGGTAGCGGGAGGTGGTGAGACCCAGTACTTC

v_call: TRBV2
j_call: TRBJ1-3
clone_size: once
d_call: TRBD1
cdr3_aa: CASRDRGSNSGNTIYF
cdr3_nt: TGTGCCAGCAGAGACAGGGGGTCTAACTCTGGAAACACCATATATTTT

v_call: TRBV19
j_call: TRBJ1-2
clone_size: -
d_call: -
cdr3_aa: CASSMPWARGGGYTF
cdr3_nt: TGTGCCAGTAGTATGCCCTGGGCCAGGGGCGGTGGCTACACCTTC

v_call: TRBV11-2
j_call: TRBJ2-3
clone_size: -
d_call: -
cdr3_aa: CASSFEGDTQYF
cdr3_nt: TGTGCCAGCAGCTTCGAGGGGGATACGCAGTATTTT

v_call: TRBV10-3
j_call: TRBJ1-1
clone_size: -
d_call: -
cdr3_aa: CAISESRGGADTEAFF
cdr3_nt: TGTGCCATCAGTGAGTCGCGTGGGGGCGCGGACACTGAAGCTTTCTTT

v_call: TRBV4-1
j_call: TRBJ2-3
clone_size: -
d_call: TRBD2
cdr3_aa: CASSQVYSGSTDTQYF
cdr3_nt: TGCGCCAGCAGCCAAGTATATAGCGGGAGCACAGATACGCAGTATTTT

v_call: TRBV29-1
j_call: TRBJ1-4
clone_size: -
d_call: -
cdr3_aa: CSVTTAGRNEKLFF
cdr3_nt: TGCAGCGTTACCACAGCGGGGCGTAACGAAAAACTGTTTTTT

v_call: TRBV10-3
j_call: TRBJ2-5
clone_size: -
d_call: -
cdr3_aa: CAISESPDRETQYF
cdr3_nt: TGTGCCATCAGTGAGTCCCCCGACCGGGAGACCCAGTACTTC

v_call: TRBV15
j_call: TRBJ1-4
clone_size: -
d_call: -
cdr3_aa: CATSYPNGGEKLFF
cdr3_nt: TGTGCCACCAGTTACCCAAATGGGGGGGAAAAACTGTTTTTT

v_call: TRBV7-8
j_call: TRBJ2-2
clone_size: once
d_call: TRBD2
cdr3_aa: CASSLGSASGGTGELFF
cdr3_nt: TGTGCCAGCAGCTTAGGAAGCGCTAGCGGAGGCACCGGGGAGCTGTTTTTT

v_call: TRBV7-9
j_call: TRBJ1-4
clone_size: -
d_call: -
cdr3_aa: CASSIAGLEKLFF
cdr3_nt: TGTGCCAGCAGCATCGCAGGGTTAGAAAAACTGTTTTTT

v_call: TRBV30
j_call: TRBJ1-3
clone_size: -
d_call: -
cdr3_aa: CAWSVQVGAGNTIYF
cdr3_nt: TGTGCCTGGAGTGTACAAGTGGGGGCTGGAAACACCATATATTTT

v_call: TRBV5-1
j_call: TRBJ2-5
clone_size: once
d_call: -
cdr3_aa: CASRTGAQETQYF
cdr3_nt: TGCGCCAGCAGGACCGGGGCACAAGAGACCCAGTACTTC

v_call: TRBV9
j_call: TRBJ2-7
clone_size: -
d_call: -
cdr3_aa: CASSVDWRNPPYEQYF
cdr3_nt: TGTGCCAGCAGCGTAGATTGGCGTAATCCTCCCTACGAGCAGTACTTC

v_call: TRBV5-8
j_call: TRBJ1-2
clone_size: -
d_call: TRBD1
cdr3_aa: CASSLGTGVYGYTF
cdr3_nt: TGTGCCAGCAGCCTCGGGACAGGGGTCTATGGCTACACCTTC

v_call: TRBV25-1
j_call: TRBJ2-1
clone_size: -
d_call: TRBD2
cdr3_aa: CASWIAGGGYNEQFF
cdr3_nt: TGTGCCAGCTGGATAGCGGGAGGGGGGTACAATGAGCAGTTCTTC

v_call: TRBV14
j_call: TRBJ1-3
clone_size: once
d_call: TRBD1
cdr3_aa: CASSAAPRDRQHSSGNTIYF
cdr3_nt: TGTGCCAGCAGCGCAGCACCCCGGGACAGGCAACACAGCTCTGGAAACACCATATATTTT

v_call: TRBV5-1
j_call: TRBJ2-3
clone_size: -
d_call: TRBD1
cdr3_aa: CASSSGQGPGDTQYF
cdr3_nt: TGCGCCAGCAGCTCGGGACAGGGCCCCGGAGATACGCAGTATTTT

v_call: TRBV5-1
j_call: TRBJ2-3
clone_size: -
d_call: TRBD2
cdr3_aa: CASSLGLAGATDTQYF
cdr3_nt: TGCGCCAGCAGCCTGGGACTAGCGGGAGCAACTGATACGCAGTATTTT

v_call: TRBV27
j_call: TRBJ1-1
clone_size: -
d_call: -
cdr3_aa: CASRDSPPRNTEAFF
cdr3_nt: TGTGCCAGCAGAGACAGTCCCCCCAGGAACACTGAAGCTTTCTTT

v_call: TRBV10-2
j_call: TRBJ1-1
clone_size: -
d_call: -
cdr3_aa: CASSDPWGVRTEAFF
cdr3_nt: TGCGCCAGCAGTGACCCTTGGGGGGTCCGGACTGAAGCTTTCTTT

v_call: TRBV5-8
j_call: TRBJ2-7
clone_size: -
d_call: TRBD2
cdr3_aa: CASSRTGTSGRALYGQYF
cdr3_nt: TGTGCCAGCAGCCGAACCGGGACTAGCGGGAGGGCACTATATGGGCAGTACTTC

v_call: TRBV12-3/TRBV12-4
j_call: TRBJ1-2
clone_size: -
d_call: -
cdr3_aa: CASKTAFYGYTF
cdr3_nt: TGTGCCAGTAAGACAGCGTTCTATGGCTACACCTTC

v_call: TRBV5-1
j_call: TRBJ2-3
clone_size: -
d_call: -
cdr3_aa: CASSLGRDPDTQYF
cdr3_nt: TGCGCCAGCAGCTTGGGACGGGACCCAGATACGCAGTATTTT

v_call: TRBV2
j_call: TRBJ2-2
clone_size: -
d_call: -
cdr3_aa: CATKGDTNTGELFF
cdr3_nt: TGTGCCACCAAGGGAGATACGAACACCGGGGAGCTGTTTTTT

v_call: TRBV7-8
j_call: TRBJ1-4
clone_size: -
d_call: -
cdr3_aa: CASSYPRDPTNEKLFF
cdr3_nt: TGTGCCAGCAGCTATCCCCGTGATCCAACTAATGAAAAACTGTTTTTT

v_call: TRBV12-3/TRBV12-4
j_call: TRBJ1-5
clone_size: -
d_call: -
cdr3_aa: CASSLKGGQPQHF
cdr3_nt: TGTGCCAGCAGTTTGAAGGGTGGCCAGCCCCAGCATTTT

v_call: TRBV27
j_call: TRBJ1-5
clone_size: -
d_call: -
cdr3_aa: CASSLSGGRVHF
cdr3_nt: TGTGCCAGCAGTTTATCCGGCGGCAGGGTGCATTTT

v_call: TRBV7-2
j_call: TRBJ1-2
clone_size: -
d_call: -
cdr3_aa: CASSLLVHRDGYGYTF
cdr3_nt: TGTGCCAGCAGCTTACTTGTTCACCGTGACGGCTATGGCTACACCTTC

v_call: TRBV10-3
j_call: TRBJ2-7
clone_size: -
d_call: TRBD1
cdr3_aa: CAISIQGVSYEQYF
cdr3_nt: TGTGCCATCAGTATCCAGGGGGTATCCTACGAGCAGTACTTC

v_call: TRBV20-1
j_call: TRBJ2-3
clone_size: -
d_call: -
cdr3_aa: CSALDLDTQYF
cdr3_nt: TGCAGTGCACTTGACCTGGATACGCAGTATTTT

v_call: TRBV9
j_call: TRBJ2-1
clone_size: -
d_call: -
cdr3_aa: CASSMTGAVNEQFF
cdr3_nt: TGTGCCAGCAGCATGACCGGAGCGGTGAATGAGCAGTTCTTC

v_call: TRBV29-1
j_call: TRBJ2-1
clone_size: -
d_call: -
cdr3_aa: CSVSTDRGLFYNEQFF
cdr3_nt: TGCAGCGTTTCCACCGATAGGGGACTTTTTTACAATGAGCAGTTCTTC

v_call: TRBV9
j_call: TRBJ2-2
clone_size: -
d_call: -
cdr3_aa: CASSATGVINTGELFF
cdr3_nt: TGTGCCAGCAGCGCTACAGGAGTAATAAACACCGGGGAGCTGTTTTTT

v_call: TRBV30
j_call: TRBJ2-7
clone_size: -
d_call: -
cdr3_aa: CAWGLTGNEQYF
cdr3_nt: TGTGCCTGGGGTCTCACAGGGAACGAGCAGTACTTC

v_call: TRBV27
j_call: TRBJ2-7
clone_size: -
d_call: -
cdr3_aa: CASSQSGKPYEQYF
cdr3_nt: TGTGCCAGCAGTCAATCCGGGAAACCTTACGAGCAGTACTTC

v_call: TRBV7-9
j_call: TRBJ2-1
clone_size: -
d_call: -
cdr3_aa: CASSLDGSSYNEQFF
cdr3_nt: TGTGCCAGCAGCTTGGACGGTTCCTCCTACAATGAGCAGTTCTTC

v_call: TRBV27
j_call: TRBJ2-1
clone_size: -
d_call: TRBD2
cdr3_aa: CASSFASGRAVNEQFF
cdr3_nt: TGTGCCAGCAGTTTTGCTAGCGGGAGGGCCGTTAATGAGCAGTTCTTC

v_call: TRBV18
j_call: TRBJ1-6
clone_size: -
d_call: -
cdr3_aa: CASSPSGNSPLHF
cdr3_nt: TGTGCCAGCTCACCGTCAGGAAATTCACCCCTCCACTTT

v_call: TRBV19
j_call: TRBJ2-1
clone_size: -
d_call: TRBD2
cdr3_aa: CASSIDVGRAGQFF
cdr3_nt: TGTGCCAGTAGTATAGATGTTGGGAGGGCTGGGCAGTTCTTC

v_call: TRBV7-6
j_call: TRBJ2-1
clone_size: -
d_call: TRBD1
cdr3_aa: CASSPSWGAGGPNEQFF
cdr3_nt: TGTGCCAGCAGCCCCTCCTGGGGGGCAGGGGGCCCCAATGAGCAGTTCTTC

v_call: TRBV7-9
j_call: TRBJ2-3
clone_size: -
d_call: -
cdr3_aa: CASSLEAFTTDTQYF
cdr3_nt: TGTGCCAGCAGCTTAGAGGCGTTTACCACAGATACGCAGTATTTT

v_call: TRBV28
j_call: TRBJ2-7
clone_size: -
d_call: -
cdr3_aa: CASSLPTRSYEQYF
cdr3_nt: TGTGCCAGCAGCCTCCCGACAAGATCCTACGAGCAGTACTTC

v_call: TRBV7-3
j_call: TRBJ1-6
clone_size: -
d_call: -
cdr3_aa: CASSLNADNSPLHF
cdr3_nt: TGTGCCAGCAGCTTAAACGCAGATAATTCACCCCTCCACTTT

v_call: TRBV21-1
j_call: TRBJ2-2
clone_size: -
d_call: -
cdr3_aa: CASSKRETSGNTGELFF
cdr3_nt: TGTGCCAGCAGCAAGAGGGAGACTAGCGGGAACACCGGGGAGCTGTTTTTT

v_call: TRBV7-6
j_call: TRBJ2-3
clone_size: -
d_call: TRBD2
cdr3_aa: CASTLRRASGRTDTQYF
cdr3_nt: TGTGCCAGCACCCTCCGCCGGGCTAGCGGGAGAACAGATACGCAGTATTTT

v_call: TRBV12-1
j_call: TRBJ1-5
clone_size: once
d_call: -
cdr3_aa: CASSFARKRAGAGSNQPQHF
cdr3_nt: TGTGCCAGCAGCTTTGCGCGCAAACGGGCCGGTGCAGGGAGCAATCAGCCCCAGCATTTT

v_call: TRBV28
j_call: TRBJ1-4
clone_size: -
d_call: -
cdr3_aa: CASRASGSANEKLFF
cdr3_nt: TGTGCCAGCAGGGCATCGGGGAGTGCTAATGAAAAACTGTTTTTT

v_call: TRBV7-2
j_call: TRBJ2-5
clone_size: -
d_call: TRBD2
cdr3_aa: CASSLVAGGPWQETQYF
cdr3_nt: TGTGCCAGCAGCTTAGTAGCGGGAGGGCCCTGGCAAGAGACCCAGTACTTC

v_call: TRBV6-6
j_call: TRBJ2-5
clone_size: -
d_call: -
cdr3_aa: CASSYGETQYF
cdr3_nt: TGTGCCAGCAGTTATGGGGAGACCCAGTACTTC

v_call: TRBV11-2
j_call: TRBJ2-7
clone_size: -
d_call: -
cdr3_aa: CASSSPREQYF
cdr3_nt: TGTGCCAGCAGCTCCCCTCGAGAGCAGTACTTC

v_call: TRBV18
j_call: TRBJ2-7
clone_size: -
d_call: TRBD1
cdr3_aa: CASSPLGQGSGSEQYF
cdr3_nt: TGTGCCAGCTCACCTCTCGGACAGGGGTCGGGCTCCGAGCAGTACTTC

v_call: TRBV5-1
j_call: TRBJ1-1
clone_size: once
d_call: TRBD1
cdr3_aa: CASSLTGQGYTEAFF
cdr3_nt: TGCGCCAGCAGCTTAACGGGACAGGGATACACTGAAGCTTTCTTT

v_call: TRBV6-5
j_call: TRBJ1-1
clone_size: -
d_call: TRBD1
cdr3_aa: CASSIQGDTEAFF
cdr3_nt: TGTGCCAGCAGCATACAGGGGGACACTGAAGCTTTCTTT

v_call: TRBV28
j_call: TRBJ1-1
clone_size: once
d_call: -
cdr3_aa: CASNPASQTMNTEAFF
cdr3_nt: TGTGCCAGCAACCCAGCTAGTCAGACCATGAACACTGAAGCTTTCTTT